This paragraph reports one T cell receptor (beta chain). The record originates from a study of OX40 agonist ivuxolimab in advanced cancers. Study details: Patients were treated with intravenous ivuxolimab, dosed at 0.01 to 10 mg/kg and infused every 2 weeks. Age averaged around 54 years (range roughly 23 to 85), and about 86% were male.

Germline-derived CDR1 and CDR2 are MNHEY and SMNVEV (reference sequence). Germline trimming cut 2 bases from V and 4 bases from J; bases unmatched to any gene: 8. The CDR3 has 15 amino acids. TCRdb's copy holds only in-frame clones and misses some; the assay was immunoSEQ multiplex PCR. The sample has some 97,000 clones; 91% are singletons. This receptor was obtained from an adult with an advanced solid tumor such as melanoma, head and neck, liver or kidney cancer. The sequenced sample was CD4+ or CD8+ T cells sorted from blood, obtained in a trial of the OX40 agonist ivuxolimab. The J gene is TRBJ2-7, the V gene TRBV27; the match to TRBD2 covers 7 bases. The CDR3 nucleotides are TGTGCCAGCAGTTTAGGAGCGGGATCATTATACGAGCAGTACTTC. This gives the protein CASSLGAGSLYEQYF.